This TCR beta chain is from a study of blood T cell repertoires in COVID-19 (dated by TCRdb to 2018 to 2020). For the wider study: Collaborator samples came from the United States, Italy and Spain and covered acute and convalescent phases of COVID-19. The material from the prospective study consisted of cDNA or gDNA derived from T cells, B-cell-depleted T cells, or PBMCs. Subjects who had been exposed to COVID-19, were actively infected with it, or had recovered from it provided the deeply sampled blood TCRbeta repertoires that made up the dataset. The repertoires were released in a freely available public database intended as a resource for research on the immune response to SARS-CoV-2. Samples came from the ongoing ImmuneRACE study (first 160 participants) plus 1,254 subjects from 6 global collaborators. A de-identified subject ID, COVID-19 status, age in years and sex were almost always included in the sample metadata. HLA class I and class II types, where available, came from metadata supplied by the sample provider rather than from assay-based typing. Beyond this particular receptor, the publication reports: The quantity of clinical and demographic metadata differed by source and by participant and was supplied without curation.

Collaborating institutions collected whole blood in K2EDTA tubes following their own protocols. For TCRbeta analysis, collaborator samples were shipped as frozen whole blood, as isolated PBMCs, or as DNA extracted from either sample type. Details on this clone: Its binding antigen is unknown. No much larger clonotype is one base removed from it; base qualities were not supplied.

The CDR3, from cysteine to phenylalanine, totals 17 residues. Just CDR3 DNA is preserved here, 51 bases in frame from base 1. The V end gives up 0 bases and the J end 8 bases, leaving 9 bases in the junction not matched to a gene. The CDR1 and CDR2 encoded by the germline V gene are SGHRS and YFSETQ. The immunoSEQ Assay, a bias-controlled multiplex PCR, was used to amplify TCRbeta CDR3 regions from genomic DNA. In the original analysis: Nucleated cell counts per sample were estimated from amplification of reference gene primers within the assay. To quantify the absolute abundance of each unique TCRbeta CDR3 rearrangement, sequence reads were collapsed and filtered. For each sample, productive Simpson clonality was calculated by taking the square root of Simpson's diversity index across productive rearrangements. Imported from immuneACCESS, the table was reduced by TCRdb to in-frame sequences with V and J called. These copies leave out some clones; in studies compared against another copy, an unresolved V gene accounts for under half, and the cause of the remainder is not known. That table supplies the V and J calls and clone size; D and trimming were determined from the DNA. The sample records some 150,000 clones, 87% of which are singletons. In total, the top ten clones hold around 1.5% of the sample.

This TCR was sampled from a woman in her fifties or sixties with acute or convalescent COVID-19. Here the chain combines TRBV5-1 and TRBJ1-6; TRBD1 matches 9 bases in the middle. The sequencing sample was made of peripheral blood. The CDR3 corresponds to CASSLAGRTGEDSPLHF. The nucleotides are TGCGCCAGCAGCTTGGCCGGAAGGACAGGGGAAGATTCACCCCTCCACTTT.